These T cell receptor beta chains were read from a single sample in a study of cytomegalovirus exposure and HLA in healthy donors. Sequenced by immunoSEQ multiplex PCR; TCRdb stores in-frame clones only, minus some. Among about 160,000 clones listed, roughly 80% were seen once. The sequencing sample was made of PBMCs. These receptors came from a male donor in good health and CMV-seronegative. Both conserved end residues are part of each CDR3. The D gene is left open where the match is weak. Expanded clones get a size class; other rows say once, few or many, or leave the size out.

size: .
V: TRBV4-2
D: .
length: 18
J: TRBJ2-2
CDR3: CASSQVRTVHSATGELFF
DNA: TGTGCCAGCAGCCAAGTTAGGACAGTGCATTCGGCGACCGGGGAGCTGTTTTTT

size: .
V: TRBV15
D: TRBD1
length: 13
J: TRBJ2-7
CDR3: CATTRDRGYEQYF
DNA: TGTGCCACTACGAGGGACAGGGGATACGAGCAGTACTTC

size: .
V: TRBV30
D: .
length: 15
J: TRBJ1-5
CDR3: CAWAAPRGGNQPQHF
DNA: TGTGCCTGGGCTGCACCACGGGGGGGCAATCAGCCCCAGCATTTT

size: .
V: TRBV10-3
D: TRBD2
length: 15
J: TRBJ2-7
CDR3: CAISETTSGIYEQYF
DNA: TGTGCCATCAGTGAGACGACTAGCGGGATCTACGAGCAGTACTTC

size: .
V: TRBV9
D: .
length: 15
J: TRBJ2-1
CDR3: CASSVGVELYNEQFF
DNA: TGTGCCAGCAGCGTTGGAGTGGAGCTCTACAATGAGCAGTTCTTC

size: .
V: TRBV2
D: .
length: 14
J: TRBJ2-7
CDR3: CASSGAGLPYEQSF
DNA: TGTGCCAGCAGTGGGGCGGGATTGCCCTACGAGCAGTCCTTC

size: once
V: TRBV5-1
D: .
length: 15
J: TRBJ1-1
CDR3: CASSLPTGGGTEAFF
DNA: TGCGCCAGCAGCTTGCCAACTGGGGGGGGGACTGAAGCTTTCTTT

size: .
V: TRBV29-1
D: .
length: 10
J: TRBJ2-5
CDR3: CSVESEDQYF
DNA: TGCAGCGTTGAATCTGAGGACCAGTACTTC

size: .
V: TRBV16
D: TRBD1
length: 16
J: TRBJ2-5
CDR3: CASSGRTTGQGETQYF
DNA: TGTGCCAGCAGCGGCAGAACGACAGGGCAGGGGGAGACCCAGTACTTC

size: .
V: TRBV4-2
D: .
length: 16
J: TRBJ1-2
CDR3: CASSQDSPGSNYGYTF
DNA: TGTGCCAGCAGCCAAGATTCCCCAGGTTCTAACTATGGCTACACCTTC

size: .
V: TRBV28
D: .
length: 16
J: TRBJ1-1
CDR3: CASSLFGGRGDTEAFF
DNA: TGTGCCAGCAGTTTGTTCGGGGGGCGCGGGGACACTGAAGCTTTCTTT

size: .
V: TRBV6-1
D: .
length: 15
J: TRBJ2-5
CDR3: CASSEGGLMGETQYF
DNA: TGTGCCAGCAGCGAGGGAGGACTGATGGGGGAGACCCAGTACTTC

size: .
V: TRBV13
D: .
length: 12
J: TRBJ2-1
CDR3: CASSLLSREQFF
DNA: TGTGCCAGCAGCCTTTTGTCCCGGGAGCAGTTCTTC

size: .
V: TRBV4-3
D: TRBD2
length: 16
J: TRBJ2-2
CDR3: CASSLSGGANTGELFF
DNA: TGCGCCAGCAGCTTAAGCGGGGGGGCGAACACCGGGGAGCTGTTTTTT

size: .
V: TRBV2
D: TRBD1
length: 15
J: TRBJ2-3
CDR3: CASNGQGGRTDTQYF
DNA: TGTGCCAGCAACGGACAGGGGGGCCGCACAGATACGCAGTATTTT

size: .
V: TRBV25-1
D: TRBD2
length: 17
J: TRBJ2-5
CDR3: CASSEFSSGGRGETQYF
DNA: TGTGCCAGCAGTGAATTTTCTTCTGGCGGGAGGGGGGAGACCCAGTACTTC

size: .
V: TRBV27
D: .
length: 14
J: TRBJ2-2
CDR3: CASRRDGNTGELFF
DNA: TGTGCCAGCAGGCGGGACGGAAACACCGGGGAGCTGTTTTTT

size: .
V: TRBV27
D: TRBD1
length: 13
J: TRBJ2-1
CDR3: CASSLGQSNEQFF
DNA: TGTGCCAGCAGTTTGGGACAGTCCAATGAGCAGTTCTTC

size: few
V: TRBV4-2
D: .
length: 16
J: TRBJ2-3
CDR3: CASSQEAQRSTDTQYF
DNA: TGTGCCAGCAGCCAAGAAGCCCAGCGGAGCACAGATACGCAGTATTTT

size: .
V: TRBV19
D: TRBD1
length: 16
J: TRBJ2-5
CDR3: CASSFQTGGAVETQYF
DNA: TGTGCCAGTAGTTTTCAGACAGGGGGCGCGGTGGAGACCCAGTACTTC

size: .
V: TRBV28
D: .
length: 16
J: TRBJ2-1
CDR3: CASSIPGVGKNNEQFF
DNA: TGTGCCAGCAGTATCCCCGGGGTGGGGAAAAACAATGAGCAGTTCTTC

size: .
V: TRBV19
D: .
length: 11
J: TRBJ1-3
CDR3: CASSSGNTIYF
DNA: TGTGCCAGCTCCTCTGGAAACACCATATATTTT

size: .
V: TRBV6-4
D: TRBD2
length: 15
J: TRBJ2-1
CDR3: CASSTIAGGYNEQFF
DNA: TGTGCCAGCAGTACTATAGCGGGAGGCTACAATGAGCAGTTCTTC

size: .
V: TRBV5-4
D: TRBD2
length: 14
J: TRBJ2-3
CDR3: CASAGTRNTDTQYF
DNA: TGTGCCAGCGCGGGGACTAGAAACACAGATACGCAGTATTTT

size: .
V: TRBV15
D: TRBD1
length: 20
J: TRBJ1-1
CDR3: CATPSLRDSLPGLMNTEAFF
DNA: TGTGCCACCCCGAGCCTCCGGGACAGTCTCCCCGGACTGATGAACACTGAAGCTTTCTTT

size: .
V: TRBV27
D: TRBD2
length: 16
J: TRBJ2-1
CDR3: CASSLYRGRSYNEQFF
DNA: TGTGCCAGCAGTTTATATCGCGGGAGGTCCTACAATGAGCAGTTCTTC

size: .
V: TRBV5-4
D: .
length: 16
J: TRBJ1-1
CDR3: CASSPAGAIKDTEAFF
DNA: TGTGCCAGCAGCCCGGCAGGGGCCATAAAGGACACTGAAGCTTTCTTT

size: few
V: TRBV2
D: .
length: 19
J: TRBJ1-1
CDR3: CASSVVFRQTNLLNTEAFF
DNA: TGTGCCAGCAGTGTCGTCTTCAGACAGACGAATTTGTTGAACACTGAAGCTTTCTTT

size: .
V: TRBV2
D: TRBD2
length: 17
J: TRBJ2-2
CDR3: CAGEATSGGGNTGELFF
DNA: TGTGCCGGCGAAGCGACTAGCGGGGGCGGGAACACCGGGGAGCTGTTTTTT

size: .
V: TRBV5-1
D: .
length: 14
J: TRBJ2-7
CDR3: CASWAGTHSYEQYF
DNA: TGCGCCAGCTGGGCCGGGACTCACTCCTACGAGCAGTACTTC

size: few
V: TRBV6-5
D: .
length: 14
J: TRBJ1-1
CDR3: CASSYSGMNTEAFF
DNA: TGTGCCAGCAGTTACTCGGGCATGAACACTGAAGCTTTCTTT

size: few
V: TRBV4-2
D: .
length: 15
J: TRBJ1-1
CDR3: CASSQDPGVGNEAFF
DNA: TGTGCCAGCAGCCAAGACCCCGGGGTAGGGAATGAAGCTTTCTTT